This T cell receptor beta chain was retrieved from a study of shared clonotypes between healthy human individuals. Assay used: immunoSEQ multiplex PCR; TCRdb lists only in-frame clones, some missing. The sample lists under 650,000 clones, 90% to 96% seen once, with about 0.064% in the top ten. The V gene lost 4 bases and the J gene lost 4 bases, with 11 bases spanning the gap. This CDR3 is 14 amino acids long. Germline assignment: CDR1 LNHDA and CDR2 SQIVND (reference sequence). This clone appeared once. The receptor was derived from a woman aged 30 to 39 in good health. The chain is built from TRBV19 and TRBJ1-5, with D possibly matching TRBD1 (5 bases). Sequenced material: naive CD4+ T cells sorted from blood. The subset was: CD45RA+ positively selected. The CDR3 spells CASSKGTENQPQHF. As DNA, the CDR3 is TGTGCCAGTAGTAAGGGGACCGAGAATCAGCCCCAGCATTTT.